Each of the 4 T cell receptor beta chains below was sequenced from the same sample in a study of blood T cell repertoires in COVID-19. Using immunoSEQ multiplex PCR, the repertoire was profiled, and TCRdb retains in-frame clones only, with some absent. The data contain about 69,000 clones, approximately 83% of them seen just once; the ten biggest clones take up approximately 15%. The sample was peripheral blood. The receptors stem from a man in his forties or fifties with COVID-19, enrolled during active disease.

The chain joins TRBV7-9 to TRBJ2-3, with 7 bases matching TRBD2. J gave up 0 bases and V 1 base, and 7 bases lay outside the gene matches. CDR1 is SEHNR, CDR2 FQNEAQ, per germline (reference sequence). This CDR3 has 17 residues. The CDR3 reads CASSLVASGPSTDTQYF. The DNA for the CDR3 is TGTGCCAGCAGCTTAGTTGCTAGCGGACCTAGCACAGATACGCAGTATTTT.

The gene calls are TRBV5-4 and TRBJ2-1, with 11 bases that match TRBD2. From germline, CDR1 is SGHNT and CDR2 YYREEE (reference sequence). With V trimmed by 4 bases and J by 5 bases, 5 bases remained unmatched. The CDR3 spans 15 residues. CDR3 nucleotide sequence: TGTGCCAGCAGCAAGACTAGCGGGGCGGACAATGAGCAGTTCTTC. Protein product: CASSKTSGADNEQFF.

This chain links TRBV24-1 with TRBJ2-5; 7 bases map to TRBD2. Looked up from germline, CDR1 is KGHDR and CDR2 is SFDVKD. The CDR3 is 15 residues long. The V and J ends lost 5 bases and 1 base, in that order; junction bases with no gene match: 6. This CDR3 is CATSAGRGSQETQYF. In DNA form, the CDR3 reads TGTGCCACCAGTGCGGGGAGGGGATCCCAAGAGACCCAGTACTTC.

V usage is TRBV18 and J usage is TRBJ2-3, with 8 bases aligning to TRBD2. The V segment lost 5 bases and the J segment 4 bases; nucleotides outside the gene matches: 5. From germline, CDR1 is KGHSH and CDR2 LQKENI. CDR3 size: 14 residues. The CDR3 reads CASSSGLAADTQYF. The CDR3 bases are TGTGCCAGCTCATCCGGACTAGCTGCAGATACGCAGTATTTT.